The 2 T cell receptor beta chains presented below share a single source sample, sequenced in a study of T cells in narcolepsy. Repertoires were generated with immunoSEQ multiplex PCR, while TCRdb's copy carries only in-frame clones and drops some. The sample yields tens of thousands of clones, around 87% seen once. Sequenced material: memory (CD45RA-) CD4+ T cells from blood. The source of these receptors is a human donor in good health.

Note on this clone: Mismatch with germline at one junction end may stem from a read error. V usage is TRBV10-3 and J usage is TRBJ2-3; 7 bases agree with TRBD2. The CDR3 totals 17 residues. Germline V lookup: CDR1 ENHRY, CDR2 SYGVKD. CDR3 in DNA: TGTGCCACCAGTGACGGTTTAGGGCTAGCGGCTTTAGTAACGCAGTATTTT. It yields the protein CATSDGLGLAALVTQYF.

V gene TRBV5-4 combines with J gene TRBJ2-1; tentative D call: TRBD2 (5 bases). The germline V and J ends were trimmed by 4 bases and 5 bases, with 10 bases remaining between them. The germline V gene encodes CDR1 SGHNT and CDR2 YYREEE (reference sequence). This CDR3 is built from 13 residues. The CDR3 here is CASSLNGNNEQFF. DNA for the CDR3: TGTGCCAGCAGCCTGAACGGGAACAATGAGCAGTTCTTC.